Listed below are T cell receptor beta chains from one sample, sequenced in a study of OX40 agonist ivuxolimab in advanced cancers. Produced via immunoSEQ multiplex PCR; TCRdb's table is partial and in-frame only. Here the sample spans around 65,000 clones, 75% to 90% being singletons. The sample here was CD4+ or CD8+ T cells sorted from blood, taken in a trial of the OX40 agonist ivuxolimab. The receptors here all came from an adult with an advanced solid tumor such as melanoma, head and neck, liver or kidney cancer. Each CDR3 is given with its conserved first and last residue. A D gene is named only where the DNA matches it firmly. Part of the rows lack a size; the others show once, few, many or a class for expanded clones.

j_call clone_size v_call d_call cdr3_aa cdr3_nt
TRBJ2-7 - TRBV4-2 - CASSQERTGTYEQYF TGTGCCAGCAGCCAAGAAAGGACGGGTACCTACGAGCAGTACTTC
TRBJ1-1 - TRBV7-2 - CASSLVGLGTGDTEAFF TGTGCCAGCAGCTTAGTTGGGCTCGGAACGGGGGACACTGAAGCTTTCTTT
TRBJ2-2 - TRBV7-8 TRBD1 CASGQPGTGNTGELFF TGTGCCAGCGGCCAGCCTGGGACAGGGAACACCGGGGAGCTGTTTTTT
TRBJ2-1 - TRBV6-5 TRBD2 CASSPREDSYNEQFF TGTGCCAGCAGTCCGCGGGAGGACTCCTACAATGAGCAGTTCTTC
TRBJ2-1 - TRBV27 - CASSFSGPNEQFF TGTGCCAGCAGTTTTTCGGGCCCCAATGAGCAGTTCTTC
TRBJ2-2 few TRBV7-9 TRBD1 CASSPRTGEGPNTGELFF TGTGCCAGCAGCCCGCGTACAGGGGAAGGGCCGAACACCGGGGAGCTGTTTTTT
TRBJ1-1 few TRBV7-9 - CASSLLEREAFF TGTGCCAGCAGCTTACTCGAGCGTGAAGCTTTCTTT
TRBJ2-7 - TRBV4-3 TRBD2 CASSQTREGHYEQYF TGCGCCAGCAGCCAGACGCGGGAGGGCCACTACGAGCAGTACTTC
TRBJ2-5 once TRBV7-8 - CASKYLGLQETQYF TGTGCCAGCAAATACCTGGGGCTCCAAGAGACCCAGTACTTC
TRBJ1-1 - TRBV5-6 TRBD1 CASSPQGVNTEAFF TGTGCCAGCAGCCCCCAGGGGGTTAACACTGAAGCTTTCTTT
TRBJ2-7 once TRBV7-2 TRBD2 CASSPGMGEGYEQYF TGTGCCAGCAGCCCAGGCATGGGGGAGGGCTACGAGCAGTACTTC
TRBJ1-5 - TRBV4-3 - CASSQDRMGNQPQHF TGCGCCAGCAGCCAAGATCGAATGGGGAATCAGCCCCAGCATTTT
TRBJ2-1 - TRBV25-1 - CASSDSTYNEQFF TGTGCCAGCAGTGACAGCACCTACAATGAGCAGTTCTTC
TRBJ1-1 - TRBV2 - CASSDTGVGF TGTGCCAGCAGCGACACAGGCGTCGGATTT
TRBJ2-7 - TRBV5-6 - CASSLTGNEQYF TGTGCCAGCAGCCTCACAGGCAACGAGCAGTACTTC
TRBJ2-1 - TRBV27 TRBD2 CASSFASGNYNEQFF TGTGCCAGCAGTTTCGCTAGCGGGAACTACAATGAGCAGTTCTTC